Each of the 11 T cell receptor beta chains below was sequenced from the same sample in a study of beta chain features in type 1 diabetes. Expressed TCRB transcripts were sequenced, since all the RNA that had been isolated was reverse transcribed. Profiling relied on immunoSEQ multiplex PCR, and the TCRdb table lists in-frame clones only, not all of them. This sample has 350,000 to 450,000 clones, with about 15% found just once. Sequencing was carried out using naive CD4+ T cells from blood. These receptors were taken from a man aged 25 to 40 in good health.

The table lists this clone with a few counts. The rearrangement joins TRBV6-9 to TRBJ2-7, with D unclear. V lost 2 bases to trimming and J lost 5 bases, with 4 bases between them. Germline V gene data show CDR1 as MNHGY and CDR2 as SVAAGI. The CDR3 is made up of 11 amino acids. In DNA form, the CDR3 reads TGTGCCAGCAGTTATCGAGACGAGCAGTACGTC. Translating it yields CASSYRDEQYV.

This clone was seen only a few times. The same CDR3 can be traced to other DNA sequences in this sample. The J gene is TRBJ2-2, the V gene TRBV2, with a tentative D call TRBD2 (5 bases). CDR3 length: 13 amino acids. Germline V gives CDR1 SNHLY, CDR2 FYNNEI. V dropped 5 bases and J dropped 4 bases, with 8 bases sitting between them. The CDR3 bases are TGTGCCAGCAGTCTCCGGGGCACCGGGGAGCTGTTTTTT. This sequence encodes CASSLRGTGELFF.

The sample holds a few counts of this clone. The V gene is TRBV30, the J gene TRBJ2-1; maybe TRBD2 (5 bases). The CDR3 runs 13 residues. From germline, CDR1 is GTSNPN and CDR2 SVGIG (reference sequence). Trimming stripped 0 bases from V and 12 bases from J, with 15 bases between. CDR3 amino acids: CAWSVREEFWQFF. The CDR3 DNA is TGTGCCTGGAGTGTACGGGAAGAGTTCTGGCAGTTCTTC.

V is TRBV9 and J is TRBJ2-5, with D unresolved. This CDR3 is 13 amino acids long. Trimming took off 4 bases at V and 4 bases at J, with 11 bases between the two ends. Germline CDR1 is SGDLS and CDR2 is YYNGEE. The CDR3 here is CASSLRPGETQYF. The CDR3 bases are TGTGCCAGCAGCTTACGACCGGGAGAGACCCAGTACTTC.

This chain joins TRBV6-5 and TRBJ2-1, with D possibly TRBD2 on 5 matching bases. CDR1 MNHEY and CDR2 SVGAGI come from the germline V gene. CDR3 length: 13 residues. Trimming removed 6 bases from V and 8 bases from J, with 14 bases in between. The CDR3 bases are TGTGCCAGCAGCACACTAGGTTCAGATGAGCAGTTCTTC. This gives the protein CASSTLGSDEQFF.

The chain couples TRBV7-8 to TRBJ2-5; 8 bases agree with TRBD2. CDR1 and CDR2 (germline): SGHVS, FQNEAQ. Trimming at V came to 5 bases and at J to 5 bases, leaving 13 bases not matched to a gene. The CDR3 consists of 16 residues. The CDR3 reads CASSTVGTSVGETQYF. The CDR3 region has the DNA TGTGCCAGCAGCACCGTCGGGACTAGTGTGGGGGAGACCCAGTACTTC.

The sample holds a few counts of this clone. This rearrangement joins TRBV5-1 to TRBJ2-1, with 9 nucleotides matching TRBD1. The ends lost 4 bases at V and 4 bases at J; junction bases unmatched: 9. The length of the CDR3 is 16 residues. Per the germline V gene, CDR1 is SGHRS and CDR2 is YFSETQ. The CDR3 sequence: CASSQTGTGTYNEQFF. CDR3 DNA: TGCGCCAGCAGCCAGACCGGGACAGGGACATACAATGAGCAGTTCTTC. Supplemented by reference TRBV5-1 and TRBJ2-1, the full variable domain reads KAGVTQTPRYLIKTRGQQVTLSCSPISGHRSVSWYQQTPGQGLQFLFEYFSETQRNKGNFPGRFSGRQFSNSRSEMNVSTLELGDSALYLCASSQTGTGTYNEQFFGPGTRLTVL.

The chain combines TRBV18 with TRBJ2-5; TRBD2 matches at 10 bases. Germline V CDR1 and CDR2: KGHSH, LQKENI. CDR3 size: 15 residues. V trimming: 5 bases; J trimming: 2 bases; junction bases outside the gene matches: 5. The CDR3 bases are TGTGCCAGCTCATCACTAGCGGGGACTCAAGAGACCCAGTACTTC. It codes for CASSSLAGTQETQYF.

This clone has only a few counts. The chain has TRBV7-2 and TRBJ2-7; TRBD1 matches 7 bases. The CDR3 spans 11 residues. Germline V gene data show CDR1 as SGHTA and CDR2 as FQGNSA. Losses at the gene ends were 11 bases for V and 12 bases for J; bases not matched to a gene: 13. CDR3 in amino acids: CAGQLNPGGYV. The CDR3 DNA follows: TGTGCCGGACAACTAAACCCAGGGGGGTACGTC.

This clone was seen only a few times. This rearrangement joins TRBV4-3 to TRBJ2-1; D gene uncertain. V was pared by 0 bases and J by 0 bases, with 12 bases between. Looked up from germline, CDR1 is LGHNA and CDR2 is YSLEER. This CDR3 is 17 amino acids long. The CDR3 spells CASSQDNSPSSYNEQFF. CDR3 nucleotides: TGCGCCAGCAGCCAAGATAATAGCCCCAGCTCCTACAATGAGCAGTTCTTC.

J is TRBJ2-7 and V is TRBV27; D is possibly TRBD1 (6 bases). Germline assignment: CDR1 MNHEY and CDR2 SMNVEV (reference sequence). Deletions cut 4 bases from V and 6 bases from J, with 16 bases between. This CDR3 contains 14 residues. CDR3 in amino acids: CASSYEGVMSEQYF. The CDR3 DNA is TGTGCCAGCAGTTACGAGGGGGTTATGAGCGAGCAGTACTTC.